This T cell receptor (beta chain) was found in a study of ipilimumab plus nivolumab after autologous stem cell transplantation. Across the study: A median of about eight nivolumab and 4 to 6 ipilimumab doses were given.

Study-wide results and caveats: Authors suggest TCR repertoire, Treg phenotype and gut microbiota support further study.

There are a few counts of this clone. Antigen unknown. Germline CDR1 MNHEY, CDR2 SMNVEV (reference sequence). The CDR3 is 14 residues long. Trimming took off 6 bases at V and 0 bases at J, with 12 bases between the two ends. The table came from immunoSEQ multiplex PCR; TCRdb's copy has only in-frame clones and leaves some out. The table shows 15,000 to 20,000 clones, with around four fifths occurring only once. Checkpoint therapy with ipilimumab 1 mg/kg began 14 to 28 days after transplant. This TCR was recovered from a male donor with diffuse large B-cell lymphoma. This material consisted of PBMCs, taken in a trial of ipilimumab plus nivolumab as post-transplant consolidation. The rearrangement links TRBV27 to TRBJ2-7; perhaps TRBD2 as D (6 bases). CDR3 in amino acids: CASSTDGSSYEQYF. The CDR3 DNA is TGTGCCAGCAGCACGGACGGGAGCTCCTACGAGCAGTACTTC.